This T cell receptor beta chain was captured by sequencing in a study of blood T cell repertoires in COVID-19. The wider study: Whether acute or convalescent, the COVID-19 samples came from the United States, Italy and Spain. The cDNA or gDNA used as material had been derived from T cells, B-cell-depleted T cells, or PBMCs.

Source study methods: Researchers report that nucleated cell counts were estimated from reference gene primer amplification. TCRdb's table, derived via immunoSEQ multiplex PCR, lists solely in-frame clones and lacks some. From that table come the V and J calls and clone size; the DNA was used to work out D and trimming. The data show fewer than 250,000 clones, 84% seen once. V lost 1 base to trimming and J lost 7 bases, with 10 bases between them. This CDR3 spans 13 amino acids. The germline gives CDR1 LGHDT, CDR2 YNNKEL (reference sequence). The chain employs TRBV3-1 (or the pseudogene TRBV3-2) and TRBJ1-2, with D possibly being TRBD1 (5 bases). The sequenced material came from peripheral blood. The receptor comes from a woman between 45 and 60 years old with active or convalescent COVID-19. The CDR3: CASSQVQGGGYTF. The CDR3 DNA reads as TGTGCCAGCAGCCAAGTGCAGGGAGGTGGCTACACCTTC.